A single count supports the clone carrying this T cell receptor (beta chain). Its target is unknown. Per germline, CDR1 GTSNPN and CDR2 SVGIG (reference sequence). This CDR3 region has 15 residues. Trimming removed 4 bases at V and 2 bases at J, with 17 bases between. The time point is: week 23, last vaccination. Doses consisted of 300 ug of mutant IDH1 20-mer peptide each, paired with topical imiquimod. The sample originates from a study of a mutant IDH1 vaccine in newly diagnosed glioma. Overall study context: Patients were pretreated with radiotherapy, temozolomide, or both, mostly both.

The table came from immunoSEQ multiplex PCR; TCRdb's copy has only in-frame clones and leaves some out. The data contain 60,000 to 85,000 clones, roughly 85% of them singletons. The chain combines TRBV30 with TRBJ1-1; no reliable D call. This clonotype originated in a woman aged 45 to 65 with glioma. The input for sequencing was PBMCs, taken from a glioma patient whose treatment included an IDH1 peptide vaccine. The CDR3 nucleotides are TGTGCCTGGAAGTATCTGGACTCAAGAAACACTGAAGCTTTCTTT. Residues: CAWKYLDSRNTEAFF.